These T cell receptor beta chains were read from a single sample in a study of T-cell reconstitution after alpha-beta-depleted transplantation in children. One entry per CDR3 protein results from TCRdb running MiXCR on the PCR reads. The sample has 100,000 or so distinct CDR3 sequences; 10% to 15% are singletons. Sample: PBMCs from the stem cell graft donor, taken from the stem cell graft. The receptor set was obtained from a human donor who donated a stem cell graft to a child with inherited bone marrow failure. The CDR3 runs from the conserved cysteine through the conserved F or W. A D gene is named only where the DNA matches it firmly. Clone size is shown for a subset of rows, as once, few, many or a class of expanded clone.

size | J | V | D | DNA | CDR3
many | TRBJ1-5 | TRBV18 | . | TGTGCCAGCTCACCGTCGGGGTCCGGCAATCAGCCCCAGCATTTT | CASSPSGSGNQPQHF
many | TRBJ2-5 | TRBV7-2 | . | TGTGCCAGCAGCTTTAACGCGGGACTCCAAGAGACCCATTACTTC | CASSFNAGLQETHYF
many | TRBJ2-3 | TRBV5-1 | TRBD2 | TGCGCCAGCACCGCCAGACTAGCGGGGGGCCGAGATAGCACAGATACGCAGTATTTT | CASTARLAGGRDSTDTQYF
few | TRBJ1-4 | TRBV7-9 | . | TGTGCCAGCAGCTCTTGGACAGCGCGGTCTACTAATGAAAAACTGTTTTTT | CASSSWTARSTNEKLFF
once | TRBJ2-7 | TRBV5-6 | TRBD2 | TGTGCCAGCAACTCGTTGGGGAGGGCCTACGAGCAGTACTTC | CASNSLGRAYEQYF
many | TRBJ2-3 | TRBV15 | . | TGTGCCACCAGCAGAGATCCGCCAGGGGCCATCACAGATACGCAGTATTTT | CATSRDPPGAITDTQYF
. | TRBJ1-1 | TRBV7-9 | . | TGTGCCAGCAGCCCCCCCACCCCGAATGGTGAAGCTTTCTTT | CASSPPTPNGEAFF
many | TRBJ2-3 | TRBV6-5 | TRBD2 | TGTGCCAGCAGTTACCGCGCGGGGGGGGATACGCATTATTTT | CASSYRAGGDTHYF
many | TRBJ2-3 | TRBV3-1 | . | TGTGCCAGCAGCCAAGATTTGGCGGGACCTAGCACAGATACGCAGTATTTT | CASSQDLAGPSTDTQYF
many | TRBJ2-7 | TRBV4-3 | TRBD2 | TGCGCCAGCAGCCAAGGAAGTAGCGGGAGCTACGAGCAGTACTTC | CASSQGSSGSYEQYF